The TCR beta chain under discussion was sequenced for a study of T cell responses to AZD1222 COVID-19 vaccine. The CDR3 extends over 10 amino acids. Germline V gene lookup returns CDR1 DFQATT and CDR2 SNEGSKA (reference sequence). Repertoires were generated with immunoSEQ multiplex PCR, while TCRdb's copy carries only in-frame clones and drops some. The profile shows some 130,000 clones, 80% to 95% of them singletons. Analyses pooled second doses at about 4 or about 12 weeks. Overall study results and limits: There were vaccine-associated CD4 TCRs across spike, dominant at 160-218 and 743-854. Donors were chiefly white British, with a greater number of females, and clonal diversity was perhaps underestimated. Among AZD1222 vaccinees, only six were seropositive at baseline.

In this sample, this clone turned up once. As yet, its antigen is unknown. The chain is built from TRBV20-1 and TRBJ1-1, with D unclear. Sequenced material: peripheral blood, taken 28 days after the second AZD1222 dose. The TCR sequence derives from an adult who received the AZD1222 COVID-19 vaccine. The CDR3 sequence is CSTHPSEAFF. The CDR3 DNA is TGCAGCACTCATCCATCTGAAGCTTTCTTT.